This T cell receptor beta chain was observed in a study of T cells in Graves' hyperthyroidism and ophthalmopathy. Study results and caveats: Researchers report that a 13 V-J model separated ophthalmopathy from stable hyperthyroidism. Appearing also in blood were most of the thyroid clonotypes expanded above 0.001.

Trimming cost V 5 bases and J 8 bases, with 15 bases left between them. The CDR3 runs 13 residues. Per the germline V gene, CDR1 is MNHNS and CDR2 is SASEGT. The PBMCs studied were ones that came from 10 ml fresh peripheral blood. Amplification yielded TCR beta CDR3 regions, with RNA transcripts as the source. First-round RT-PCR with HTBI primers amplified the TCR CDR3 region. TCRdb passed the multiplex PCR reads through MiXCR, listing each CDR3 protein once. The table lists hundreds of thousands of distinct CDR3 sequences, 12% to 15% of them singletons. Many counts were recorded for this clonotype. Antigen: not known.

The TCR originated in a young woman with Graves' hyperthyroidism. Sequencing was done on a sample of blood. The chain employs TRBV6-1 and TRBJ1-2; no clear D gene. CDR3 sequence: CASSSDYRRGYTF. The CDR3 nucleotides read TGTGCCAGCAGTTCCGACTACCGGCGAGGCTACACCTTC.